The rows below give T cell receptor beta chains drawn from one sample of a study of blood T cell repertoires in COVID-19. Profiled with immunoSEQ multiplex PCR; TCRdb holds only in-frame clones, not every one. The sample lists a few hundred thousand clones, roughly 90% occurring once. The sample comprised peripheral blood. Source of these receptors: a middle-aged man with acute or convalescent COVID-19. Both conserved end residues are part of each CDR3. A D gene is named only where the DNA matches it firmly. The size entry is marked missing in some rows and otherwise reads once, few, many or a size class.

j_call d_call clone_size v_call cdr3_aa cdr3_nt
TRBJ2-7 TRBD1 once TRBV10-2 CASCGQGSYEQYF TGCGCCAGCTGCGGACAGGGGAGCTACGAGCAGTACTTC
TRBJ2-1 - - TRBV18 CASSPPGTPYNEQFF TGTGCCAGCTCACCACCGGGGACACCTTACAATGAGCAGTTCTTC
TRBJ1-5 TRBD1 - TRBV6-6 CASTQDRGGNQPQHF TGTGCCAGCACCCAGGACAGGGGAGGCAATCAGCCCCAGCATTTT
TRBJ2-3 TRBD2 - TRBV6-2/TRBV6-3 CASSYSIHSGISTDTQYF TGTGCCAGCAGTTACTCTATTCACAGCGGGATTAGCACAGATACGCAGTATTTT
TRBJ1-1 - once TRBV5-1 CASSIDRTNTEAFF TGCGCCAGCAGCATTGACAGGACTAACACTGAAGCTTTCTTT
TRBJ2-4 TRBD1 - TRBV3-1/TRBV3-2 CASSSTQGAKNIQYF TGTGCCAGCAGCTCCACACAGGGGGCCAAAAACATTCAGTACTTC
TRBJ1-6 TRBD1 - TRBV5-4 CASSSGTAVNRPLHF TGTGCCAGCAGCTCCGGGACAGCGGTAAATAGACCCCTCCACTTT
TRBJ2-7 - - TRBV27 CASSPPGQYF TGTGCCAGCAGTCCCCCGGGGCAGTACTTC
TRBJ1-2 - once TRBV6-5 CASSLKDSNYGYTF TGTGCCAGCAGTTTAAAGGACAGCAACTATGGCTACACCTTC
TRBJ1-5 - - TRBV7-2 CASSVPGYQPQHF TGTGCCAGCAGCGTACCAGGATATCAGCCCCAGCATTTT
TRBJ2-2 - - TRBV13 CASSTPTDRAGELFF TGTGCCAGCAGCACACCAACCGACCGGGCCGGGGAGCTGTTTTTT
TRBJ1-2 - - TRBV25-1 CASSPGEHGYTF TGTGCCAGCAGCCCAGGGGAGCATGGCTACACCTTC
TRBJ2-7 TRBD1 - TRBV28 CASLRQGYEQYF TGTGCCAGCTTGAGACAGGGCTACGAGCAGTACTTC
TRBJ1-2 TRBD1 - TRBV7-3 CASSPTADRGAMNGYTF TGTGCCAGCAGCCCCACCGCAGACAGGGGGGCGATGAATGGCTACACCTTC
TRBJ1-1 TRBD1 - TRBV30 CAWGQGAVGTEAFF TGTGCCTGGGGACAGGGGGCGGTTGGGACTGAAGCTTTCTTT
TRBJ2-7 TRBD1 - TRBV7-8 CASSLFGTGPHEQYF TGTGCCAGCAGCTTGTTCGGGACAGGGCCACACGAGCAGTACTTC
TRBJ2-7 TRBD1 - TRBV29-1 CSVEGTGESYEQYF TGCAGCGTTGAAGGGACAGGGGAAAGTTACGAGCAGTACTTC
TRBJ2-7 - - TRBV3-1/TRBV3-2 CASSQKRDTYEQYF TGTGCCAGCAGCCAGAAGCGGGACACCTACGAGCAGTACTTC
TRBJ2-1 - few TRBV27 CASSLAGWVYNEQFF TGTGCCAGCAGTTTAGCGGGGTGGGTGTACAATGAGCAGTTCTTC
TRBJ1-2 TRBD1 - TRBV2 CASRERQGVGEYGYTF TGTGCCAGCAGGGAGAGACAGGGTGTGGGGGAGTATGGCTACACCTTC
TRBJ2-1 - - TRBV10-1 CASSLGTLREQFF TGCGCCAGCAGTCTAGGGACTCTGAGAGAGCAGTTCTTC
TRBJ2-7 TRBD1 - TRBV6-1 CASSEDTTGAIDEQYF TGTGCCAGCAGTGAGGACACGACAGGGGCAATCGACGAGCAGTACTTC
TRBJ1-2 TRBD1 - TRBV29-1 CSVGTGHTSGIGYTF TGCAGCGTTGGGACAGGCCACACTTCAGGGATAGGCTACACCTTC
TRBJ2-7 TRBD1 - TRBV11-2 CASSAGTGLYEQYF TGTGCCAGCAGCGCCGGGACAGGGCTTTACGAGCAGTACTTC